In this sample, the clone carrying this T cell receptor (beta chain) turned up many times. Its antigen remains unknown. With the read ending 3 residues before the CDR3 end, the germline J gene is used to fill in that end. Most patients and controls had Caucasian heritage. This record comes from a study of T cell clonality in common variable immunodeficiency. Study results and caveats: TCRbeta clonality was increased in CVID versus healthy controls.

Produced via immunoSEQ multiplex PCR; TCRdb's table is partial and in-frame only. Recorded here are around 57,000 clones, with no singletons, and the ten leading clones hold nearly 3.5%. V shed 4 bases and J shed 6 bases, with 16 bases lying between them. Germline V gene data show CDR1 as DFQATT and CDR2 as SNEGSKA (reference sequence). The length of the CDR3 is 13 residues. J is TRBJ2-7 and V is TRBV20-1; D gene ambiguous. Sample: peripheral blood mononuclear cells. This clonotype originated in a person aged 18 to 70 in good health. CDR3 bases read: TGCAGTGCTAACAGTCCCCTTCTGGGCGAG. Its translation is CSANSPLLGE. The whole CDR3 protein reads CSANSPLLGEQYF.